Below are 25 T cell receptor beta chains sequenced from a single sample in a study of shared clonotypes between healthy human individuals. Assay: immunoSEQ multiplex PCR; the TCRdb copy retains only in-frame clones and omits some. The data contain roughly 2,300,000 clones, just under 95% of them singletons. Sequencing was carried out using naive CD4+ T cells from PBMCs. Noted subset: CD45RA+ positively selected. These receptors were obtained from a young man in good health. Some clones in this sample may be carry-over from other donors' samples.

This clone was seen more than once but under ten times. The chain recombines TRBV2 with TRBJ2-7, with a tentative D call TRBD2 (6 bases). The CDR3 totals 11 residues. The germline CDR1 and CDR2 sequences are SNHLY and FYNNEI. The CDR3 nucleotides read TGTGTCAATAGCGGAAACTACGAGCAGTACTTC. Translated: CVNSGNYEQYF.

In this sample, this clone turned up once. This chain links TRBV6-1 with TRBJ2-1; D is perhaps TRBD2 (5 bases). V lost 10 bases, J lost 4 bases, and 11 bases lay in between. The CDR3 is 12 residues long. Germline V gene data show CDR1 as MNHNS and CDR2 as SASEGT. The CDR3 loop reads CATTTGYNEQFF. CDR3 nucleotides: TGTGCCACCACAACGGGATACAATGAGCAGTTCTTC.

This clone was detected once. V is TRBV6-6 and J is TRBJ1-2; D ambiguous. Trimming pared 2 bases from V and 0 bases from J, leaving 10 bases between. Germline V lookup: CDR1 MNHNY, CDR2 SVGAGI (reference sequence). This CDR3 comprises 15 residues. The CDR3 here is CASSYSDLPNYGYTF. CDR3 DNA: TGTGCCAGCAGTTACAGCGATCTACCTAACTATGGCTACACCTTC.

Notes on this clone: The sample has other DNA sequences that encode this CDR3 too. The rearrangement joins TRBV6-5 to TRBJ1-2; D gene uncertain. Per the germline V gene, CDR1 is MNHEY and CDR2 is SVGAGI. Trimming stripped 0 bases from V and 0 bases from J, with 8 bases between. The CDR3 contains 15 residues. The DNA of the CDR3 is TGTGCCAGCAGTTACTCCGGCAGTTCTAACTATGGCTACACCTTC. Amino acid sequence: CASSYSGSSNYGYTF.

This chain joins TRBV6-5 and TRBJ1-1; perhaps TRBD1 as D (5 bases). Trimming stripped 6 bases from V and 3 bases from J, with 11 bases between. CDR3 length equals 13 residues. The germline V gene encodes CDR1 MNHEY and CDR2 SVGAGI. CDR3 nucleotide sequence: TGTGCCAGCAGCGCAGGGAGGGACACTGAAGCTTTCTTT. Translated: CASSAGRDTEAFF.

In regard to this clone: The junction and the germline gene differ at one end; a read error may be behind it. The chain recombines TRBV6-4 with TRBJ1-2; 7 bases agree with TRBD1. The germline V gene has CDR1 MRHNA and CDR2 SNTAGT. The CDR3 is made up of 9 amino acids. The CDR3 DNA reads TGTGCCAGCAGAAGGGACAGCGTCTTC. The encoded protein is CASRRDSVF.

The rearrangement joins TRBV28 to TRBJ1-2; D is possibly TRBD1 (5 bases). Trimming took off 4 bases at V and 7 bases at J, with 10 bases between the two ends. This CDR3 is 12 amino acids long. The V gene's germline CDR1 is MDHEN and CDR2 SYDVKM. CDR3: CASSSTAGGYTF. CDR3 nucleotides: TGTGCCAGCAGTTCGACAGCTGGTGGCTACACCTTC.

The CDR3 protein is CASSQVAAAGYGYTF. The DNA of the CDR3 is TGTGCCAGCAGCCAAGTGGCGGCCGCTGGCTATGGCTACACCTTC. The V gene is TRBV4-2, the J gene TRBJ1-2; no clear D. Per the germline V gene, CDR1 is LGHNA and CDR2 is YNFKEQ. The CDR3 contains 15 residues. V lost 1 base to trimming and J lost 4 bases, with 13 bases between them.

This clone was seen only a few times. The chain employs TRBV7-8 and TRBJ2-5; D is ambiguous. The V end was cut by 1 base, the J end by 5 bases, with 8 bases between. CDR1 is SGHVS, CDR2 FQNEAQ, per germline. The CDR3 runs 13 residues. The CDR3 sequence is CASSLGVLETQYF. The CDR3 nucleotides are TGTGCCAGCAGCTTAGGAGTTCTTGAGACCCAGTACTTC.

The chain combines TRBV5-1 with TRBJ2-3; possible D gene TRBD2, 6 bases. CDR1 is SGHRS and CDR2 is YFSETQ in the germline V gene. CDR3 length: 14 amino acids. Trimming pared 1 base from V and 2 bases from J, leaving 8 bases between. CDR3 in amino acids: CASSLLDYTDTQYF. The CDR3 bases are TGCGCCAGCAGCTTGCTGGACTACACAGATACGCAGTATTTT.

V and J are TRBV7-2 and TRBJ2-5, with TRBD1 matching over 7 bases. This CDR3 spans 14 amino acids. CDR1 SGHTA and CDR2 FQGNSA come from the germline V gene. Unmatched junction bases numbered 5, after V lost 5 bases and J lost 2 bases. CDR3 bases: TGTGCCAGCAGCCGAAACAGGGGACAAGAGACCCAGTACTTC. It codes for CASSRNRGQETQYF.

CDR3: CASQDGNYGYTF. For the CDR3, the DNA is TGTGCCAGCCAGGACGGAAACTATGGCTACACCTTC. V gene TRBV6-5 combines with J gene TRBJ1-2; unclear D gene. Trimming pared 8 bases from V and 2 bases from J, leaving 9 bases between. The CDR3 covers 12 residues. In germline, CDR1 is MNHEY, CDR2 SVGAGI.

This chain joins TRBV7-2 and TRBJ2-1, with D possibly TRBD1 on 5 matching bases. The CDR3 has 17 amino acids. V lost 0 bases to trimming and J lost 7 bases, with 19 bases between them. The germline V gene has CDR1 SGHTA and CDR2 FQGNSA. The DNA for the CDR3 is TGTGCCAGCAGCTTAGCATATGACAGCCCACGGGTAAATGAGCAGTTCTTC. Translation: CASSLAYDSPRVNEQFF. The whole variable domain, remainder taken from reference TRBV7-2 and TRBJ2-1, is GAGVSQSPSNKVTEKGKDVELRCDPISGHTALYWYRQSLGQGLEFLIYFQGNSAPDKSGLPSDRFSAERTGGSVSTLTIQRTQQEDSAVYLCASSLAYDSPRVNEQFFGPGTRLTVL.

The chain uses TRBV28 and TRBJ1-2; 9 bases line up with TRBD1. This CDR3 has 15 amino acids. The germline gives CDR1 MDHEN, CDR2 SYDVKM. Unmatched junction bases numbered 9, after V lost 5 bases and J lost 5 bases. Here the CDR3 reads CASSRGQGAWYGYTF. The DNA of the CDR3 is TGTGCCAGCAGTAGGGGACAGGGCGCTTGGTATGGCTACACCTTC.

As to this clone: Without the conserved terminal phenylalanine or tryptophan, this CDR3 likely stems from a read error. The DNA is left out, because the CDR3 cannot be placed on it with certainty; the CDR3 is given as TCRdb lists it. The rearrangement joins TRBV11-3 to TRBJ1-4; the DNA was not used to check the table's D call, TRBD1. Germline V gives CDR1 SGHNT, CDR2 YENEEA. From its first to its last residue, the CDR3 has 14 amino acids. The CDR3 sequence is CASSSLQGAQMPPL.

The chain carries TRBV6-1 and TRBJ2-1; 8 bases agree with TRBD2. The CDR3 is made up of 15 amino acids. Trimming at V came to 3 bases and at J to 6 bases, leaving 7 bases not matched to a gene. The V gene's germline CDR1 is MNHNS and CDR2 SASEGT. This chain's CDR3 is CASSDAGTSVNEQFF. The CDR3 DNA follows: TGTGCCAGCAGTGACGCCGGGACTAGTGTCAATGAGCAGTTCTTC.

CDR3 bases: TGTGCCAGCAGTGCGCCCCGGAAGCGGGAGTTCACAGATACGCAGTATTTT. Translation gives CASSAPRKREFTDTQYF. The gene calls are TRBV28 and TRBJ2-3, with 8 nucleotides matching TRBD2. Germline CDR1 MDHEN, CDR2 SYDVKM. J gave up 2 bases and V 5 bases, and 12 bases lay outside the gene matches. The CDR3 covers 17 residues.

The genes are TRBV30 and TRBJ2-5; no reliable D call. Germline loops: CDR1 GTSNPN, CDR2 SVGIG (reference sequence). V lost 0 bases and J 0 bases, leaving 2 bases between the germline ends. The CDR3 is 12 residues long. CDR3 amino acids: CAWSVNQETQYF. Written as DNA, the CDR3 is TGTGCCTGGAGTGTAAACCAAGAGACCCAGTACTTC. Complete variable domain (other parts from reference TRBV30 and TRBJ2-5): SQTIHQWPATLVQPVGSPLSLECTVEGTSNPNLYWYRQAAGRGLQLLFYSVGIGQISSEVPQNLSASRPQDRQFILSSKKLLLSDSGFYLCAWSVNQETQYFGPGTRLLVL.

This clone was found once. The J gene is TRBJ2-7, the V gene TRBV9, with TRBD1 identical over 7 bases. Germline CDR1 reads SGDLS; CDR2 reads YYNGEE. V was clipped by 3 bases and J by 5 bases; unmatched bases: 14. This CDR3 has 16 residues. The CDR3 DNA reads TGTGCCAGCAGCGACCCCCGGGACAGTCCTGAAAACGAGCAGTACTTC. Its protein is CASSDPRDSPENEQYF. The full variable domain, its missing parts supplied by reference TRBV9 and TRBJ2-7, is DSGVTQTPKHLITATGQRVTLRCSPRSGDLSVYWYQQSLDQGLQFLIQYYNGEERAKGNILERFSAQQFPDLHSELNLSSLELGDSALYFCASSDPRDSPENEQYFGPGTRLTVT.

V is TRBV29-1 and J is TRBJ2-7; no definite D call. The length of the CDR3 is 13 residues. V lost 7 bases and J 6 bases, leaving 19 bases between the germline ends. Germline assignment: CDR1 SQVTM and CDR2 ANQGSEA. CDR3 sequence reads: CSAGQSVRSEQYF. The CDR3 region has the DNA TGCAGCGCTGGGCAGAGCGTTCGGTCCGAGCAGTACTTC.

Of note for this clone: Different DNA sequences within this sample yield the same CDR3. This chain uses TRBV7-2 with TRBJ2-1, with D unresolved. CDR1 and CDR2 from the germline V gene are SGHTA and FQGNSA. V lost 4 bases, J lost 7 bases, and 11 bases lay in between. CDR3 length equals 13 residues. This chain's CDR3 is CASSSGLGNEQFF. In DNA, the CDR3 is TGTGCCAGCAGCTCCGGGCTCGGGAATGAGCAGTTCTTC.

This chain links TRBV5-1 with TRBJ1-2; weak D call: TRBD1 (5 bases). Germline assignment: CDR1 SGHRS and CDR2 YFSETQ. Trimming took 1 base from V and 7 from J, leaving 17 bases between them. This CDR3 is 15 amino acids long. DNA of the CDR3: TGCGCCAGCAGCTTGTCGGGGGGATACCTCGGTGGCTACACCTTC. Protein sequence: CASSLSGGYLGGYTF.

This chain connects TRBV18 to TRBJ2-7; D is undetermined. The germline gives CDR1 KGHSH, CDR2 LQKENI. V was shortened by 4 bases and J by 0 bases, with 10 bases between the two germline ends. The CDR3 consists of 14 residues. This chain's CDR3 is CASSLPPPSYEQYF. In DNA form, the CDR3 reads TGTGCCAGCTCACTTCCCCCCCCCTCCTACGAGCAGTACTTC.

DNA of the CDR3: TGTGCCAGCAGCATGGGACTGCAGGGTCTCTACGAGCAGTACTTC. Its protein is CASSMGLQGLYEQYF. This chain joins TRBV5-6 and TRBJ2-7; possibly TRBD2 for D (6 bases). Trimming removed 4 bases from V and 3 bases from J, with 17 bases in between. Germline V CDR1 and CDR2: SGHDT, YYEEEE. The CDR3 contains 15 residues.

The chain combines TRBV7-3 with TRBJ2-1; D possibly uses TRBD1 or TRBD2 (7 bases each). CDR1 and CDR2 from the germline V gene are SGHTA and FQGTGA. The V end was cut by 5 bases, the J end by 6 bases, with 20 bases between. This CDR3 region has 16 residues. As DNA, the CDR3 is TGTGCCAGCAGCCACAGGGGCGGGAGCGGGTTCAATGAGCAGTTCTTC. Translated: CASSHRGGSGFNEQFF.